This TCR beta chain was sequenced in a study of shared clonotypes between healthy human individuals. Background on the study: Donors had three CD4 naive, three CD4 memory, two CD8 naive and one CD8 memory plate apiece. Study-wide results and limits: Few donors limited the genetic and exposure-history diversity represented. Clonotype sharing among donors was expected to depend on sequencing depth. In several donors, about 5% of naive CD4 clonotypes appeared in common.

Method: immunoSEQ multiplex PCR; TCRdb's copy keeps in-frame clones and lacks some. The repertoire holds 300,000 to 400,000 clones, with around 90% as singletons. On this clone: What it binds is not known.

The germline V gene has CDR1 PRHDT and CDR2 FYEKMQ (reference sequence). Trimming removed 6 bases at V and 5 bases at J, with 11 bases between. This CDR3 contains 14 residues. This sequence was found in a man between 18 and 35 years old in good health. Sequencing used memory CD8+ T cells sorted from blood. Sample subset: CD45RO+ cells pooled with CCR7-negative TemRA cells. The rearrangement uses TRBV13 and TRBJ1-6; D ambiguous. The CDR3 sequence is CASRATAHNSPLHF. The CDR3 DNA follows: TGTGCCAGCAGGGCGACGGCACATAATTCACCCCTCCACTTT.